This T cell receptor (beta chain) appears in the sequencing data of a study of circulating tumor DNA in untreated peripheral T-cell lymphoma. Overall study findings and caveats: Baseline tissues yielded approximately 89% and baseline serum roughly 70% tumor-specific clonotype detection.

Sequenced by immunoSEQ multiplex PCR; TCRdb stores in-frame clones only, minus some. This table holds 8,800 or so clones, over 80% found once. The tumor tissue sample was taken at baseline before any treatment. To note about this clone: Its antigen is unknown.

Germline lookup yields CDR1 WSHSY and CDR2 SAAADI. V shed 9 bases and J shed 4 bases, with 15 bases lying between them. This CDR3 spans 13 amino acids. The rearrangement uses TRBV10-2 and TRBJ1-2, with D unresolved. This TCR was sampled from a human donor with peripheral T-cell lymphoma. Sequencing was performed on tumor tissue. CDR3 DNA sequence: TGCGCCAGTTCTCGTAGGGAGGCCTATGGCTACACCTTC. The encoded protein is CASSRREAYGYTF.